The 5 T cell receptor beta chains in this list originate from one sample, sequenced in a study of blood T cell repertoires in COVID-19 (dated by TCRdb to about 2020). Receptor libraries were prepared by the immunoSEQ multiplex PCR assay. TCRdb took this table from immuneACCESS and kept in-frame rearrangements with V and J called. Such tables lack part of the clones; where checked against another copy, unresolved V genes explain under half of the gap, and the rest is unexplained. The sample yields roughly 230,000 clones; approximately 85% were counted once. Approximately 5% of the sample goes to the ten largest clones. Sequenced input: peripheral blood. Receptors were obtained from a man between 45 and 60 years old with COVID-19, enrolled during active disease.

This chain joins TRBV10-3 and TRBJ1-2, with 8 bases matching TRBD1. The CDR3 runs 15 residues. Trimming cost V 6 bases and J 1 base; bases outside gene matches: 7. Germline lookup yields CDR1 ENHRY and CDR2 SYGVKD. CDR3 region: CAISARTGNNYGYTF. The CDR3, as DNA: TGTGCCATCAGCGCCAGGACAGGGAATAACTATGGCTACACCTTC.

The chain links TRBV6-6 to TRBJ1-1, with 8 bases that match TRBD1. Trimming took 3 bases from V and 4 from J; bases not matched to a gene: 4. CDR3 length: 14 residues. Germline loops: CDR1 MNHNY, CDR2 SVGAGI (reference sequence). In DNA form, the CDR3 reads TGTGCCAGCAGTTATTCGGACAGGGCCACTGAAGCTTTCTTT. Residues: CASSYSDRATEAFF.

The CDR3, as DNA: TGTGCCAGCAGCTTGGTTCGAGCACAGGGCGCCTACGAGCAGTACTTC. Translated, it gives CASSLVRAQGAYEQYF. This rearrangement joins TRBV5-4 to TRBJ2-7; tentative D call: TRBD1 (6 bases). V gave up 0 bases and J gave up 2 bases, with 15 bases separating them. Germline V CDR1 and CDR2: SGHNT, YYREEE (reference sequence). This CDR3 is built from 16 residues. The full variable domain, in which reference TRBV5-4 and TRBJ2-7 provide the parts outside the CDR3, is ETGVTQSPTHLIKTRGQQVTLRCSSQSGHNTVSWYQQALGQGPQFIFQYYREEENGRGNFPPRFSGLQFPNYSSELNVNALELDDSALYLCASSLVRAQGAYEQYFGPGTRLTVT.

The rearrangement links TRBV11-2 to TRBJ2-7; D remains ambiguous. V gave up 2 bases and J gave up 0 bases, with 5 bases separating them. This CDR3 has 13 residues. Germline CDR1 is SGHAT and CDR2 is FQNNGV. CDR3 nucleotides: TGTGCCAGCAGCTTACGGAGCTCCTACGAGCAGTACTTC. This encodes CASSLRSSYEQYF.

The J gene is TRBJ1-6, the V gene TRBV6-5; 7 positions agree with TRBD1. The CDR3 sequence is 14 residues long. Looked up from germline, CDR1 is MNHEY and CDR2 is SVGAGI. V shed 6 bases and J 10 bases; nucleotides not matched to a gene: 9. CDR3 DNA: TGTGCCAGCAGGAGGACAGGTATTGAATCACCCCTCCACTTT. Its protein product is CASRRTGIESPLHF.